Listed here are 3 T cell receptor beta chains from one sample, sequenced in a study of blood T cells in healthy people across ages. A sample-barcoded 5' primer and a J-beta primer mix were used in a second PCR of roughly 6 to 11 cycles. TCRdb re-analysed the 5' RACE reads in MiXCR, keeping a single row per CDR3 protein. This sample has roughly 680,000 distinct CDR3 sequences, with roughly half found just once. Sequencing was done on a sample of blood. The receptors derive from a woman over 75 in good health.

This sequence joins TRBV6-2 or TRBV6-3 and TRBJ2-5, with D possibly TRBD2 on 5 matching bases. TRBJ2-7 explains the end of the DNA better; the J call may be wrong. Germline V lookup: CDR1 MNHEY, CDR2 SVGEGT. CDR3 size: 12 residues. Here the CDR3 reads CAVSRMAGEQYF. The CDR3 DNA is TGTGCCGTCTCCAGAATGGCGGGCGAGCAGTACTTC.

V is TRBV20-1 and J is TRBJ2-5, with TRBD2 matching over 7 bases. V trimming: 0 bases; J trimming: 0 bases; junction bases outside the gene matches: 7. The CDR3 has 16 residues. Per the germline V gene, CDR1 is DFQATT and CDR2 is SNEGSKA (reference sequence). CDR3 coding DNA: TGCAGTGCTAGAGATCTTGGGACTAACCACCAAGAGACCCAGTACTTC. Protein sequence: CSARDLGTNHQETQYF.

V and J are TRBV11-2 and TRBJ2-1; 7 bases are a match to TRBD2. CDR1 and CDR2 (germline): SGHAT, FQNNGV. There are 17 residues in the CDR3. The junction had 23 bases not matched to a gene; V was cut back by 5 bases and J by 13 bases. CDR3 sequence reads: CASSPIRGPPGGGTQFF. CDR3 bases: TGTGCCAGCAGCCCGATCAGAGGCCCTCCGGGAGGCGGGACCCAGTTCTTC.